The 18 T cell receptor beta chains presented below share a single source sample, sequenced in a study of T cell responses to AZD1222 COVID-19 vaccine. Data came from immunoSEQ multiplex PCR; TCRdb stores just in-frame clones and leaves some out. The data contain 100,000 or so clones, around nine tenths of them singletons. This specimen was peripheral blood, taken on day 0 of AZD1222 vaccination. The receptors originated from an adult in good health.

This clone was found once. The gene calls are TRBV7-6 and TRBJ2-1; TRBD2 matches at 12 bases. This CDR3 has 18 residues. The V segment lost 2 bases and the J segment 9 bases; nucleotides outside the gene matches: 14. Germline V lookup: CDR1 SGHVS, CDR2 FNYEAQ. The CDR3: CASSLKLAGGLPPSEQFF. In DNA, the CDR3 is TGTGCCAGCAGCTTAAAACTAGCGGGAGGCCTCCCCCCTAGTGAGCAGTTCTTC.

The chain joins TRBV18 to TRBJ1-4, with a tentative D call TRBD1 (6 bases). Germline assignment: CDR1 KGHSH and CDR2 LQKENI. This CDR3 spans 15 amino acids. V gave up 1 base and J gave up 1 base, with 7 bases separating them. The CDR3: CASSPRRGTNEKLFF. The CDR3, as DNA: TGTGCCAGCTCACCACGCAGGGGAACTAATGAAAAACTGTTTTTT.

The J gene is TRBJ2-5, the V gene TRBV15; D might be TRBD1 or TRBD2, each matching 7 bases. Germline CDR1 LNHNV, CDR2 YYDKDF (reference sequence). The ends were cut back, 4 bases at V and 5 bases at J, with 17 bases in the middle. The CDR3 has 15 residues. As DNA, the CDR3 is TGTGCCACCAGCACCACCAGGGGGGGTAGGGAGACCCAGTACTTC. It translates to CATSTTRGGRETQYF.

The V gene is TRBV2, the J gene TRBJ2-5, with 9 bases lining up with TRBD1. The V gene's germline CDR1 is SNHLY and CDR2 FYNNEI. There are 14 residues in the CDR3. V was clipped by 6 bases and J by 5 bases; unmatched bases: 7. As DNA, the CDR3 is TGTGCCAGCAGGCCGGGACAGGGATTGGAGACCCAGTACTTC. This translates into CASRPGQGLETQYF.

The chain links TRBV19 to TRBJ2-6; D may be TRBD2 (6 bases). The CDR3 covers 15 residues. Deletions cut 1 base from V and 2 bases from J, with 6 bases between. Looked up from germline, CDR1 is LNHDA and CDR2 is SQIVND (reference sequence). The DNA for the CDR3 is TGTGCCAGTAGTATAGGACTAGCTGGGGCCAACGTCCTGACTTTC. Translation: CASSIGLAGANVLTF.

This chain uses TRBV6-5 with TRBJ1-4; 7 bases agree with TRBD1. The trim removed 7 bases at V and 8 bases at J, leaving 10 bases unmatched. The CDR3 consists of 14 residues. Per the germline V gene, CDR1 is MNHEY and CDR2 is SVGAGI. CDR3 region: CASNLGGAGEKLFF. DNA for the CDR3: TGTGCCAGCAATTTAGGGGGCGCGGGAGAAAAACTGTTTTTT.

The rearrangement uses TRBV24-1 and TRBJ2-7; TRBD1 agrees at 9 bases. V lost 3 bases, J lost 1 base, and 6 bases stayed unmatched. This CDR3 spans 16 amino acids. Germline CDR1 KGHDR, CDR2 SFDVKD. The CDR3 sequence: CATSDETGTGSYEQYF. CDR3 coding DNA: TGTGCCACCAGTGATGAAACCGGGACAGGGTCCTACGAGCAGTACTTC.

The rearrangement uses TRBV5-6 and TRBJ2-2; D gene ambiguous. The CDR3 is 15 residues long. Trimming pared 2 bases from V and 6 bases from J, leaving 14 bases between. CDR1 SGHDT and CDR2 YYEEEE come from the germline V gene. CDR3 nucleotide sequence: TGTGCCAGCAGCTTAATTCGAACCGCCCCCGGGGAGCTGTTTTTT. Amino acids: CASSLIRTAPGELFF.

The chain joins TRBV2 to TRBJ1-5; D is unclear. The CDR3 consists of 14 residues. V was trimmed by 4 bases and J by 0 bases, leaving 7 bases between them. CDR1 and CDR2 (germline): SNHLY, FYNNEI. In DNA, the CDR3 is TGTGCCAGCAGTGTAGGGCCTAGCAATCAGCCCCAGCATTTT. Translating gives CASSVGPSNQPQHF.

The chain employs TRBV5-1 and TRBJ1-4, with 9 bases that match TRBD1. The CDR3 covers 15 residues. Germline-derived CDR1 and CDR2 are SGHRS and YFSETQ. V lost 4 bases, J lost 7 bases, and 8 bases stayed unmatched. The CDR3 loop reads CASSPDRGGSEKLFF. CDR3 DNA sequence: TGCGCCAGCAGCCCGGACAGGGGAGGTAGTGAAAAACTGTTTTTT. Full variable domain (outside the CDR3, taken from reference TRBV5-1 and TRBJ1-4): KAGVTQTPRYLIKTRGQQVTLSCSPISGHRSVSWYQQTPGQGLQFLFEYFSETQRNKGNFPGRFSGRQFSNSRSEMNVSTLELGDSALYLCASSPDRGGSEKLFFGSGTQLSVL.

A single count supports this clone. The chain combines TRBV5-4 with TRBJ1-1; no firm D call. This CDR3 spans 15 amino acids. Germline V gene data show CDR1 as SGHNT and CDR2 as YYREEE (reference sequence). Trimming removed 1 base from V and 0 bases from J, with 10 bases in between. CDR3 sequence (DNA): TGTGCCAGCAGCTTGTACAGCCTTATGAACACTGAAGCTTTCTTT. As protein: CASSLYSLMNTEAFF.

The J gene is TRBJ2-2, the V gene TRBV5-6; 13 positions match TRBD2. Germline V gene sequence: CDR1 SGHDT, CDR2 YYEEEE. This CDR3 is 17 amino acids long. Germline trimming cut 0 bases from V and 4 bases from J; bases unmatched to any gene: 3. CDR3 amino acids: CASSLEGLAGRTGELFF. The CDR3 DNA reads TGTGCCAGCAGCTTGGAGGGACTAGCGGGACGCACCGGGGAGCTGTTTTTT.

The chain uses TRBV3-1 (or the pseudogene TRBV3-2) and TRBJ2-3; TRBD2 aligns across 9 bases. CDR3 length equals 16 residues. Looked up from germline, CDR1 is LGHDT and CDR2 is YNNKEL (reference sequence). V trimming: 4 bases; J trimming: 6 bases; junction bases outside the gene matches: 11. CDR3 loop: CASSPVSGGLRDTQYF. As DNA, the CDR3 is TGTGCCAGCAGCCCCGTTAGCGGGGGCCTCAGGGATACGCAGTATTTT.

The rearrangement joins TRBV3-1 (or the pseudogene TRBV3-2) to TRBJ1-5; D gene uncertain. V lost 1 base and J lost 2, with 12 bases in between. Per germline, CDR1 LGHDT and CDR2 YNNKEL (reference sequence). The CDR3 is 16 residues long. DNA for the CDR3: TGTGCCAGCAGCCAAGTTAACACTAAGGGCAATCAGCCCCAGCATTTT. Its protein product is CASSQVNTKGNQPQHF.

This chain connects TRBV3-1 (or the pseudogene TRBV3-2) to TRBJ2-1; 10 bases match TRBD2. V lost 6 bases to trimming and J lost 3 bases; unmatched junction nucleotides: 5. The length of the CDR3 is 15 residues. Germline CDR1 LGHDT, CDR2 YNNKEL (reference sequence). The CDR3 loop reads CASRPSGGDYNEQFF. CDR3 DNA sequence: TGTGCCAGCAGGCCCAGCGGGGGGGACTACAATGAGCAGTTCTTC.

CDR3 sequence: CASSPLGGAEAFF. CDR3 in DNA: TGTGCCAGCAGTCCCCTCGGGGGCGCTGAAGCTTTCTTT. V usage is TRBV27 and J usage is TRBJ1-1, with a weak D call TRBD1 (6 bases). CDR1 is MNHEY and CDR2 is SMNVEV in the germline V gene (reference sequence). V was trimmed by 5 bases and J by 6 bases, leaving 13 bases between them. The CDR3 length is 13 residues.

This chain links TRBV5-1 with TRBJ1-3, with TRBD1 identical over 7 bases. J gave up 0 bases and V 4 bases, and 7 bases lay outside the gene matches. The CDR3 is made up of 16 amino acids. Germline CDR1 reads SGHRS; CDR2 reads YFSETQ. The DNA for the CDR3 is TGCGCCAGCAGCCGGGACAGCCAGAGCTCTGGAAACACCATATATTTT. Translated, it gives CASSRDSQSSGNTIYF.

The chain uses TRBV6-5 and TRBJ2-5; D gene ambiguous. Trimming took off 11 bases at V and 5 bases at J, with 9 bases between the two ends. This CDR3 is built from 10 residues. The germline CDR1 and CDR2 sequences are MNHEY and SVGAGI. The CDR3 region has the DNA TGTGCCTCCGGCAGGGAGACCCAGTACTTC. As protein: CASGRETQYF.